This section outlines one T cell receptor (beta chain) sequence together with its context. Germline loops: CDR1 LGHDT, CDR2 YNNKEL (reference sequence). The CDR3 runs to 15 residues. After removal of 7 bases from V and 4 bases from J, the junction contained 8 bases not matched to a gene. Measured with immunoSEQ multiplex PCR; TCRdb has only the in-frame clones, and not every one. The top ten clones hold approximately 10% of a sample with about 330,000 clones, roughly 87% of them seen once. The entry originates in a study of blood T cell repertoires in COVID-19. Study in general: Italy, Spain and the United States were the sources of the convalescent and acute COVID-19 samples. Sample material is recorded as cDNA or gDNA derived from T cells, B-cell-depleted T cells, or PBMCs.

This receptor was identified in a man aged 30-40 years with COVID-19, enrolled during active disease. The V gene is TRBV3-1 (or the pseudogene TRBV3-2), the J gene TRBJ1-4, with 8 bases that match TRBD1. Input material: peripheral blood. For the CDR3, the DNA is TGTGCCAGCACCAAGCCGGGACAGGTTAATGAAAAACTGTTTTTT. It specifies CASTKPGQVNEKLFF.